This TCR beta chain was observed in a study of cytomegalovirus exposure and HLA in healthy donors. The wider study: In an earlier analysis, 95 million to 140 million unique TCR beta sequences were found from 200 million or so T cells. Findings and caveats of the study: Reported results showed that the classifier diagnosed cytomegalovirus status with high specificity and sensitivity.

The study ran its PCR with 60 Vbeta and 13 Jbeta primers. Data came from immunoSEQ multiplex PCR; TCRdb stores just in-frame clones and leaves some out. Found here are 150,000 to 200,000 clones, around 82% of them singletons; the top ten hold about 1.7%. This clone came up once. Its antigen remains unknown. Germline values: CDR1 MDHEN, CDR2 SYDVKM. The CDR3 runs to 17 residues. Trimming removed 3 bases from V and 3 bases from J, with 17 bases in between. The gene calls are TRBV28 and TRBJ2-2; D may be TRBD1 (6 bases). The sequence derives from a man aged 18 to 30 in good health and CMV-seronegative. Sequenced: PBMCs. CDR3 DNA sequence: TGTGCCAGCAGTTTTGGCAGGGGTCGTGGTTACACCGGGGAGCTGTTTTTT. Protein sequence: CASSFGRGRGYTGELFF.